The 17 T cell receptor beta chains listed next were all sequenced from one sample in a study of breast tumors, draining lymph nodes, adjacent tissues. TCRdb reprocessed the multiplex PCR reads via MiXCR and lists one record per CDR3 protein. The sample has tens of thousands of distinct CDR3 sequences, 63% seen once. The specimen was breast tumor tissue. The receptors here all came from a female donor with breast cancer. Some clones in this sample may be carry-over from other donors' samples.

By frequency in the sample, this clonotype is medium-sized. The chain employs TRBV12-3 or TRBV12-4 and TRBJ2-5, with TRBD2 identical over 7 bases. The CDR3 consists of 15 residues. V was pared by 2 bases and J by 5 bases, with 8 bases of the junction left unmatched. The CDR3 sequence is CASSLRRESWETQYF. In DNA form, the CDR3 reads TGTGCCAGCAGTTTACGGCGGGAGAGTTGGGAGACCCAGTACTTC.

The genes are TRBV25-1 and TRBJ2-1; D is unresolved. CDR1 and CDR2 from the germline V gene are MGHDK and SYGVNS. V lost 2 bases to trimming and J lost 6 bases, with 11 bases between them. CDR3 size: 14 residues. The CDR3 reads CASSEIDTPNEQFF. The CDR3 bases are TGTGCCAGCAGTGAAATCGATACCCCCAATGAGCAGTTCTTC.

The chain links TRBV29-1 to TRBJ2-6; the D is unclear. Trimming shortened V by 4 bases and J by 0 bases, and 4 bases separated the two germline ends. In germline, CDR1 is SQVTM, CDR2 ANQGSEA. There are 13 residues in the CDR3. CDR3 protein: CSVAVSGANVLTF. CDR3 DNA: TGCAGCGTTGCGGTCTCTGGGGCCAACGTCCTGACTTTC.

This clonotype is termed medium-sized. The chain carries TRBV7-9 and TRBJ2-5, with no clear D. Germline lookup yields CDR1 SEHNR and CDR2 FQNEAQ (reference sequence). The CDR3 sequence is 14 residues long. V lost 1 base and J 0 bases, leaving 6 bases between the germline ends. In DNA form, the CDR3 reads TGTGCCAGCAGCTTAGACCTCCACCAAGAGACCCAGTACTTC. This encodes CASSLDLHQETQYF.

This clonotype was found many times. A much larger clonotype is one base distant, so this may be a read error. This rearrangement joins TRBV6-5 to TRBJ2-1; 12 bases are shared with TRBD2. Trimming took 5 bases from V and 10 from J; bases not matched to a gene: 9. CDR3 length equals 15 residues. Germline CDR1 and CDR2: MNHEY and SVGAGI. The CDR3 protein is CASSHSSGGGREQFF. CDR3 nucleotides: TGTGCCAGCAGTCATTCTAGCGGGGGGGGCCGAGAGCAGTTCTTC.

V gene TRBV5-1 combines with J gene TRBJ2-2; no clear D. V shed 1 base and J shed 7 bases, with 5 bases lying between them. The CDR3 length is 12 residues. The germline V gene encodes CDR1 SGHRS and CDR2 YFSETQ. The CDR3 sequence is CASSLSNGELFF. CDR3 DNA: TGCGCCAGCAGCTTGTCAAACGGGGAGCTGTTTTTT.

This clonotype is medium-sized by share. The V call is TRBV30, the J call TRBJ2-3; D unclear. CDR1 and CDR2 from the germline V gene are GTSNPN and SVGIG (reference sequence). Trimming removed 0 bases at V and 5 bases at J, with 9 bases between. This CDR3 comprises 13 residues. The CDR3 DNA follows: TGTGCCTGGAGTGTACTTCGCGGAGATACGCAGTATTTT. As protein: CAWSVLRGDTQYF.

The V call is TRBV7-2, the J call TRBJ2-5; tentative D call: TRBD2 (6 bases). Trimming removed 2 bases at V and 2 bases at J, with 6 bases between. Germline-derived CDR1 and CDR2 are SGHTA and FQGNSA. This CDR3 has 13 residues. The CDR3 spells CASSLLAQETQYF. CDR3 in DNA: TGTGCCAGCAGCTTACTAGCGCAAGAGACCCAGTACTTC.

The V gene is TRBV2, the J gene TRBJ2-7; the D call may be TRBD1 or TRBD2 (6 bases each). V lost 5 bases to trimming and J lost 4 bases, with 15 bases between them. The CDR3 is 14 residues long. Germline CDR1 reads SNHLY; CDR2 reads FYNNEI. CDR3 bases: TGTGCCAGCAGTCGACAGGAGGGGACGTACGAGCAGTACTTC. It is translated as CASSRQEGTYEQYF.

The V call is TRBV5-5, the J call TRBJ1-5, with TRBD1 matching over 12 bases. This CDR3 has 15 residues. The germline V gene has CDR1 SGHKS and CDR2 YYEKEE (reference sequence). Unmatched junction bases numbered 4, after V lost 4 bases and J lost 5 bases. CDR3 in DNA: TGTGCCAGCAGCGGGGGACAGGGGGCGGATCAGCCCCAGCATTTT. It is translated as CASSGGQGADQPQHF.

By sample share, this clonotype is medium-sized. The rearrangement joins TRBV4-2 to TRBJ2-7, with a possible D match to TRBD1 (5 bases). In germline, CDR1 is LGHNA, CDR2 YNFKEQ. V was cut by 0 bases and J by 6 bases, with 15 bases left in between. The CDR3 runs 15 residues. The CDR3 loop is CASSQDPQGRLEQYF. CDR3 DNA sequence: TGTGCCAGCAGCCAAGATCCCCAGGGCCGGCTCGAGCAGTACTTC.

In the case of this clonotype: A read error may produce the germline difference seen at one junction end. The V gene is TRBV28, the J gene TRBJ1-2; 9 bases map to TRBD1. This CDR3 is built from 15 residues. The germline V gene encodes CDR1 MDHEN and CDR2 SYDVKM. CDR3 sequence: CASSLRDRANYGYTF. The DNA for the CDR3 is TGTGCCAGCAGTCTCCGGGACAGGGCGAACTACGGCTACACCTTC.

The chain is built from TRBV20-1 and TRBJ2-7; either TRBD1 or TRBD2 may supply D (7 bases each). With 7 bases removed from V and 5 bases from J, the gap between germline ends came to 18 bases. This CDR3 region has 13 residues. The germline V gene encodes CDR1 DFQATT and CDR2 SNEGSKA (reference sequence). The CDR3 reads CSVLGLGGDEQYF. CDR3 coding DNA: TGCAGTGTCTTAGGACTAGGGGGCGACGAGCAGTACTTC.

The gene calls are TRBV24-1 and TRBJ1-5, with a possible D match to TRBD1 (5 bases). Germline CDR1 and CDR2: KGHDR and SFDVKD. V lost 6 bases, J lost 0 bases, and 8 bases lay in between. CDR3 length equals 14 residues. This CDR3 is CATSTGHSNQPQHF. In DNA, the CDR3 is TGTGCCACCAGTACAGGTCATAGCAATCAGCCCCAGCATTTT.

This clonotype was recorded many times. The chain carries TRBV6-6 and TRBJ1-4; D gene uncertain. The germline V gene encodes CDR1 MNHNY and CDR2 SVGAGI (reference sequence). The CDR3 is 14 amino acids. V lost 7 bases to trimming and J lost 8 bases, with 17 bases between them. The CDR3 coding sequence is TGTGCCAGCACCCCGGGGTTTGTTGAAGAAAAACTGTTTTTT. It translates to CASTPGFVEEKLFF.

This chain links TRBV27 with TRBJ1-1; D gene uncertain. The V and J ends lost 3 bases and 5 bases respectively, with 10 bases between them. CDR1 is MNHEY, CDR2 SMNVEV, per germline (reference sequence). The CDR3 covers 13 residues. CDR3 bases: TGTGCCAGCAGTTTGGGGTCGGGGACTGAAGCTTTCTTT. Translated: CASSLGSGTEAFF.

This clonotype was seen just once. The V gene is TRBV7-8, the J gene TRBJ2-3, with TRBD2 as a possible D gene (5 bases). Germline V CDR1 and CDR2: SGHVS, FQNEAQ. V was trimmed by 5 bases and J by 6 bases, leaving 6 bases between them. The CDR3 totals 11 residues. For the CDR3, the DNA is TGTGCCAGCAGCGACTACGATACGCAGTATTTT. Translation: CASSDYDTQYF.